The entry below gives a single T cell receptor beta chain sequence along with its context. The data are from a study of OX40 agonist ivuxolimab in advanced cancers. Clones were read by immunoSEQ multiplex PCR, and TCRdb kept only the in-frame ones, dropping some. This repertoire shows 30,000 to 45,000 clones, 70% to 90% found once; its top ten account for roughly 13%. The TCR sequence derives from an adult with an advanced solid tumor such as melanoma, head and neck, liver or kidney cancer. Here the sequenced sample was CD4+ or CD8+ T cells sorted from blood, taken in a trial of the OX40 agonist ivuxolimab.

CDR3 nucleotide sequence: TGTGCCAGCAGTTACCTAGCGGAAACCTACGAGCAGTACTTC. Residues: CASSYLAETYEQYF. The chain carries TRBV25-1 and TRBJ2-7, with TRBD2 identical over 7 bases. Germline CDR1 reads MGHDK; CDR2 reads SYGVNS. The ends lost 5 bases at V and 2 bases at J; junction bases unmatched: 6. The CDR3 consists of 14 residues.